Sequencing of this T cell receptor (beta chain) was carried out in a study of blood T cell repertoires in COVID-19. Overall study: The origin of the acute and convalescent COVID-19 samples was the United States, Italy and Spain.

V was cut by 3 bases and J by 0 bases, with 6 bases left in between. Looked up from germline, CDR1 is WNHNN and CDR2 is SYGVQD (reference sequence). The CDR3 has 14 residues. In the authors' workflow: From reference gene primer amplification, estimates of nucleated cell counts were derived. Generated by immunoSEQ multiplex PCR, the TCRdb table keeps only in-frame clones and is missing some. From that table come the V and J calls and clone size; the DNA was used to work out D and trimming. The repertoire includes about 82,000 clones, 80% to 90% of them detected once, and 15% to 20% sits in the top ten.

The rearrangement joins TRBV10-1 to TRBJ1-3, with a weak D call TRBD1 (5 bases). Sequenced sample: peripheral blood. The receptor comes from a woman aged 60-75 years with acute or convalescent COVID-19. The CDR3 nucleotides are TGCGCCAGCAGTGATCAGGGCTCTGGAAACACCATATATTTT. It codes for CASSDQGSGNTIYF.